The sequence of this T cell receptor (beta chain) was determined in a study of cytomegalovirus exposure and HLA in healthy donors (dated by TCRdb to about 2017). In the study overall: According to a later analysis, the 120 or so validation repertoires were produced on the same platform as the approximately 600 repertoires of the first cohort. The study aimed to test whether cataloging public T cell receptors could reveal signatures of past pathogen exposure. In addition to the first cohort of 666 subjects, a separate validation cohort of around 110 different subjects was used. To predict cytomegalovirus infection status, the study combined high-throughput TCR immunosequencing, statistical association of individual TCRs with disease status, and machine learning.

The donors belonged to the validation cohort of approximately 130 subjects, which was separate from the approximately 610-subject first cohort. Comments on this clone: It has no known antigen specificity. Base qualities are not provided; no much larger clone lies one nucleotide away.

From its cysteine to its phenylalanine, the CDR3 spans 15 amino acids. Of the read, only the CDR3 DNA is kept; its 45 bases are in frame from base 1. From V the trimming removes 1 base and from J it removes 1 base, while the gene matches leave 3 bases of the junction unaccounted for. CDR1 SGHRS and CDR2 YFSETQ are derived from the germline V gene. What the research found in general, with its limitations: All 120 or so repertoires were used to score co-occurrence in the validation cohort in a later analysis, because that analysis had no HLA typing for the cohort. Three of the identified cytomegalovirus-associated TCR beta chains were confirmed in vitro to be specific for cytomegalovirus antigens. A total of 150 to 200 TCR beta chains were listed by the study as associated with cytomegalovirus. The classifier was reported to diagnose cytomegalovirus status with high specificity and sensitivity in both the original cohort and the validation cohort. A later analysis found that TCRs clustered in the first cohort also tended to co-occur in the roughly 110 validation repertoires, with 94% of cluster scores above 0. Most TCR sequences were seen in very few donors, while some public TCRs were found in many individuals. It was suggested by the authors that the approach could potentially be generalized to other disease states and immunological phenotypes.

Libraries were prepared through the immunoSEQ multiplex PCR assay. The authors' pipeline ran thus. To diagnose cytomegalovirus status from the catalog of TCR beta chain sequences, a statistical classification framework was built. Held by TCRdb, this immuneACCESS table contains in-frame sequences only and omits some clones. Under half of the omission traces to an unresolved V gene where checked; the cause of the rest is unknown. The V and J calls and the clone size are those of that table, but D and trimming were determined from the DNA. A total of 150,000 to 200,000 clones appear in this sample, around 88% of them only once. Almost 1.5% of the sample goes to the ten largest clones.

The origin of this receptor is a young woman in good health and CMV-seronegative. The source material was PBMCs. This receptor chain uses TRBV5-1 and TRBJ2-3, and 7 bases in between align with TRBD1. The DNA reads as follows: TGCGCCAGCAGCTTGCGACAGGGCCGCACAGATACGCAGTATTTT. It translates as CASSLRQGRTDTQYF.